Listed below are T cell receptor beta chains from one sample, sequenced in a study of cytomegalovirus exposure and HLA in healthy donors. The method was immunoSEQ multiplex PCR; TCRdb's version includes in-frame clones alone and lacks a portion of them. In the table there are approximately 160,000 clones, about 63% of which are singletons. Sequencing was carried out using PBMCs. The receptors shown here come from a woman between 40 and 55 years old in good health and CMV-seropositive. The CDR3 runs from the conserved cysteine through the conserved F or W. Fields, in order: J gene, clone size, D gene, V gene, CDR3 DNA, CDR3 protein. D genes are given only for firm matches. The size field is filled for only some rows; it gives once, few, many or a size class.

>TRBJ1-2|.|TRBD1|TRBV7-2
TGTGCCAGCAGCTATCAGGGGGCGCCGGTTGTGCACTATGGCTACACCTTC
CASSYQGAPVVHYGYTF
>TRBJ2-2|.|TRBD1|TRBV5-1
TGCGCCAGCAGCTCCAACGGGCCGACCGGGACAGGGGTTTGGGCCGGGGAGCTGTTTTTT
CASSSNGPTGTGVWAGELFF
>TRBJ2-1|.|TRBD1|TRBV5-1
TGCGCCAGCAGCCCGGGACAGGGATACAATGAGCAGTTCTTC
CASSPGQGYNEQFF
>TRBJ2-1|once|TRBD2|TRBV9
TGTGCCAGCAGCGTAGCTGCGGGAGGGCACAATGAGCAGTTCTTC
CASSVAAGGHNEQFF
>TRBJ1-5|.|.|TRBV2
TGTGCCAGCAGTGAAGGGGGCGGTCAGCCCCAGCATTTT
CASSEGGGQPQHF
>TRBJ1-1|few|.|TRBV6-1
TGTGCCACTACAGGGAACACTGAAGCTTTCTTT
CATTGNTEAFF
>TRBJ1-4|.|.|TRBV5-1
TGCGCCAGCAGCTTGCCATCACGACAAACTAATGAAAAACTGTTTTTT
CASSLPSRQTNEKLFF
>TRBJ1-1|.|.|TRBV7-9
TGTGCCAGCAGCAAAGACAGCAACACTGAAGCTTTCTTT
CASSKDSNTEAFF
>TRBJ2-3|.|TRBD2|TRBV5-1
TGCGCCAGCAGCTTGAAACTAGCGGGAGGAACTAGCACAGATACGCAGTATTTT
CASSLKLAGGTSTDTQYF
>TRBJ2-1|.|.|TRBV19
TGTGCCAGTAGTGGAGAAGGGAGGCTATACAATGAGCAGTTCTTC
CASSGEGRLYNEQFF
>TRBJ1-2|.|TRBD1|TRBV5-1
TGCGCCAGCAGCTTGGTGGACAGGGCCGGCTACACCTTC
CASSLVDRAGYTF
>TRBJ2-7|once|TRBD2|TRBV5-1
TGCGCCAGCAGCGATATTAGCGGGAGGATTTACGAGCAGTACTTC
CASSDISGRIYEQYF
>TRBJ2-7|.|.|TRBV5-1
TGCGCCAGCAGCGGGGAGTACGAGCAGTACTTC
CASSGEYEQYF
>TRBJ2-5|.|.|TRBV4-2
TGTGCCAGCAGCCTAGAAGAGACTGGGGACAAGGACTTC
CASSLEETGDKDF
>TRBJ1-1|few|.|TRBV27
TGTGCCAGCAGTAGGGCCGCCCTACTGGGAGGTAGCACTGAAGCTTTCTTT
CASSRAALLGGSTEAFF
>TRBJ2-7|.|TRBD2|TRBV7-3
TGTGCCAGCAGCTTAACGTCAGGGCGGGGGGCCTACGAGCAGTACTTC
CASSLTSGRGAYEQYF
>TRBJ2-7|few|.|TRBV27
TGTGCCAGCAGTTTGCAGGGGACCTCCTACGAGCAGTACTTC
CASSLQGTSYEQYF
>TRBJ1-1|few|.|TRBV7-2
TGTGCCAGCAGCGGGGGGAAGGGGTGGATTGGTTTCTTT
CASSGGKGWIGFF
>TRBJ2-5|.|.|TRBV6-5
TGTGCCAGCAGTGTTACGGACAGTCAAGAGACCCAGTACTTC
CASSVTDSQETQYF
>TRBJ2-7|.|.|TRBV7-9
TGTGCCAGCAGCTTATTAGAGTCCTCCTACGAGCAGTACTTC
CASSLLESSYEQYF
>TRBJ2-1|once|TRBD2|TRBV19
TGTGCCAGTAGTATAGCCCTACTAGCGGGAGAGCAGTTCTTC
CASSIALLAGEQFF
>TRBJ2-7|.|TRBD1|TRBV7-9
TGTGCCAGCAGCAACGCCGGGACAGGGTCCGAGCAGTACTTC
CASSNAGTGSEQYF
>TRBJ2-5|.|TRBD1|TRBV19
TGTGCCAGTAGTGTAGGACAGGAGCAGACCCAGTACTTC
CASSVGQEQTQYF
>TRBJ2-3|.|.|TRBV6-5
TGTGCCAGCAGTATGGACAGACCTGACACAGATACGCAGTATTTT
CASSMDRPDTDTQYF
>TRBJ2-6|.|.|TRBV5-4
TGTGCCAGCAGCTTGGGGGGGGCTGGGGCCAACGTCCTGACTTTC
CASSLGGAGANVLTF
>TRBJ1-2|few|.|TRBV4-1
TGCGCCAGCAGCCAACTACACAACAGGGCCAACTATGGCTACACCTTC
CASSQLHNRANYGYTF
>TRBJ2-7|.|TRBD1|TRBV7-9
TGTGCCAGCAGCTTAGGCCCGGGACAGGGGGACGAGCAGTACTTC
CASSLGPGQGDEQYF
>TRBJ2-5|few|.|TRBV2
TGTGCCAGCAGTGGAGGCGCCTTGGAGCAGTACTTC
CASSGGALEQYF
>TRBJ2-5|.|.|TRBV7-3
TGTGCCAGCAGTCCTTCTAGCGTCGAGACCCAGTACTTC
CASSPSSVETQYF
>TRBJ2-7|.|.|TRBV9
TGTGCCAGCAGCCAGCGGGCCGGCTCCTACGAGCAGTACTTC
CASSQRAGSYEQYF
>TRBJ1-2|few|TRBD1|TRBV7-2
TGTGCCAGCAGCTCTAGTATGACAGGGATGTATGGCTACACCTTC
CASSSSMTGMYGYTF
>TRBJ2-7|.|.|TRBV29-1
TGCAGCGTCGCGCGGGGATACGAGCAGTACTTC
CSVARGYEQYF
>TRBJ2-3|once|TRBD2|TRBV27
TGTGCCAGCAACGGCGGGGGGGCGACAGATACGCAGTATTTT
CASNGGGATDTQYF
>TRBJ2-2|.|.|TRBV2
TGTGCCAGCCGGGTCAGGGAGCTGTTTTTT
CASRVRELFF
>TRBJ2-1|.|TRBD1|TRBV4-3
TGCGCCAGCAGCCGCCACACGACAGGGGGGTTCAATGAGCAGTTCTTC
CASSRHTTGGFNEQFF
>TRBJ1-4|.|.|TRBV2
TGTGCCAGCACCACAGCGGGGGGGGCCGGTGAAAAACTGTTTTTT
CASTTAGGAGEKLFF
>TRBJ2-7|.|.|TRBV7-6
TGTGCCAGCAGCTTAGCGCGGAAGGGGGACGAGCAGTACTTC
CASSLARKGDEQYF
>TRBJ2-3|few|TRBD2|TRBV4-3
TGCGCCAGCAGCCAAGAAGGTGATAGCGGGAGTTCGCAGTATTTT
CASSQEGDSGSSQYF
>TRBJ2-3|.|.|TRBV29-1
TGCAGCGTTGGATTAGGGGCAGATACGCAGTATTTT
CSVGLGADTQYF
>TRBJ1-5|.|.|TRBV28
TGTGCCAGCAGTTTCCCCGACAGGAATCAGCCCCAGAATTTT
CASSFPDRNQPQNF